These 19 T cell receptor beta chains were all obtained from the same sample, sequenced in a study of HIV-infected patients and healthy controls. About 450 ng RNA was reverse transcribed with alpha and beta constant-region primers. Each of the alpha and beta chains got its own library through chain-specific third strand synthesis with indices. Each CDR3 protein gets one entry after TCRdb re-called the 5' RACE reads with MiXCR. Here the sample spans about 17,000 distinct CDR3 sequences, approximately 5% being singletons. Whole blood was used without fractionation, so all unsorted peripheral T cells were included. Sequencing used blood. These receptors all stem from an adult in good health.

This clonotype was recorded at least ten times. The chain combines TRBV5-1 with TRBJ1-1; D is possibly TRBD1 (6 bases). V was pared by 6 bases and J by 4 bases, with 16 bases between. Germline CDR1 is SGHRS and CDR2 is YFSETQ. The CDR3 is 14 amino acids. The CDR3 sequence is CASNQTPDSTEAFF. Written as DNA, the CDR3 is TGCGCCAGCAACCAAACACCGGACAGCACTGAAGCTTTCTTT.

This chain connects TRBV11-2 to TRBJ1-2; no clear D. The length of the CDR3 is 13 residues. Trimming stripped 5 bases from V and 2 bases from J, with 9 bases between. Germline V lookup: CDR1 SGHAT, CDR2 FQNNGV. CDR3 residues: CASSPQANYGYTF. CDR3 coding DNA: TGTGCCAGCAGCCCACAAGCCAACTATGGCTACACCTTC.

This clonotype was counted at least ten times. V is TRBV6-2 or TRBV6-3 and J is TRBJ1-1, with D possibly being TRBD1 (5 bases). Trimming took 7 bases from V and 2 from J, leaving 11 bases between them. CDR1 MNHEY and CDR2 SVGEGT come from the germline V gene. The CDR3 contains 13 residues. CDR3 DNA sequence: TGTGCCAGCATCCTGGACATCAACACTGAAGCTTTCTTT. Protein: CASILDINTEAFF.

This clonotype is labeled medium-sized (0.01 to 0.1%). This chain connects TRBV7-8 to TRBJ1-1; D is ambiguous. V dropped 4 bases and J dropped 1 base, with 7 bases sitting between them. The CDR3 covers 13 residues. The germline gives CDR1 SGHVS, CDR2 FQNEAQ. This chain's CDR3 is CASSSGANTEAFF. The CDR3 bases are TGTGCCAGCAGCTCCGGCGCGAACACTGAAGCTTTCTTT.

This clonotype was detected many times. The V call is TRBV7-8, the J call TRBJ2-2, with D perhaps TRBD2 (6 bases). V lost 3 bases and J lost 5, with 19 bases in between. CDR3 size: 17 residues. CDR1 and CDR2 from the germline V gene are SGHVS and FQNEAQ. DNA for the CDR3: TGTGCCAGCAGCTTGAGGGGCGGGGCACGGGGAACCGGGGAGCTGTTTTTT. It encodes CASSLRGGARGTGELFF.

This clonotype showed up many times. The gene calls are TRBV3-1 and TRBJ1-1; D gene ambiguous. Germline assignment: CDR1 LGHDT and CDR2 YNNKEL (reference sequence). V was shortened by 0 bases and J by 8 bases, with 10 bases between the two germline ends. The CDR3 sequence is 13 residues long. This CDR3 reads CASSQDFGSEAFF. CDR3 nucleotide sequence: TGTGCCAGCAGCCAAGATTTTGGCAGCGAAGCTTTCTTT.

The genes are TRBV6-6 and TRBJ1-1; 7 nucleotides agree with TRBD1. Trimming at V came to 8 bases and at J to 1 base, leaving 4 bases not matched to a gene. The germline V gene encodes CDR1 MNHNY and CDR2 SVGAGI (reference sequence). CDR3 length: 13 residues. The CDR3 DNA is TGTGCCAGCTCCAACAGGGGGAACACTGAAGCTTTCTTT. Its protein is CASSNRGNTEAFF.

This clonotype showed up many times. V and J are TRBV21-1 and TRBJ2-1; the table's D call, TRBD1, was not checked against the DNA. TRBV21-1 is described as a pseudogene. CDR3 size: 15 residues. Here the CDR3 DNA reads TGTGCCAGCAGTTTGTGGGACAGGGGGATACATGAGCAGTTCTTC. It is translated as CASSLWDRGIHEQFF.

This clonotype was recorded at least ten times. The chain combines TRBV12-5 with TRBJ2-1, with 10 nucleotides matching TRBD2. Trimming cost V 2 bases and J 6 bases; bases outside gene matches: 19. The CDR3 loop spans 20 amino acids. Germline assignment: CDR1 LGHNT and CDR2 FRNRAP. Here the CDR3 reads CASGLYLLNLTSGAFNEQFF. DNA of the CDR3: TGTGCTAGTGGTTTGTACCTCCTAAACCTTACTAGCGGGGCGTTCAATGAGCAGTTCTTC. Based on the CDR3 plus reference TRBV12-5 and TRBJ2-1, the full variable domain is DARVTQTPRHKVTEMGQEVTMRCQPILGHNTVFWYRQTMMQGLELLAYFRNRAPLDDSGMPKDRFSAEMPDATLATLKIQPSEPRDSAVYFCASGLYLLNLTSGAFNEQFFGPGTRLTVL.

This clonotype is medium-sized by share. The chain uses TRBV6-6 and TRBJ2-7; 7 bases fit TRBD1. The CDR3 runs to 16 residues. Germline V gene lookup returns CDR1 MNHNY and CDR2 SVGAGI (reference sequence). Trimming took 4 bases from V and 0 from J; bases not matched to a gene: 9. The CDR3 region is CASSSPQGVSSYEQYF. The CDR3 DNA is TGTGCCAGCAGTTCCCCGCAGGGGGTCAGCTCCTACGAGCAGTACTTC.

Of note for this clonotype: This may stem from a read error, because a much larger clone lies one nucleotide away. V gene TRBV5-1 combines with J gene TRBJ2-3; 15 bases line up with TRBD2. Germline V gives CDR1 SGHRS, CDR2 YFSETQ. The length of the CDR3 is 17 residues. The CDR3 nucleotides are TGCGCCAGCAGCTCCGGACTAGCGGGGGGGCCCGCAGATACGCGGTATTTT. It specifies CASSSGLAGGPADTRYF.

Ten or more counts support this clonotype. This chain links TRBV18 with TRBJ2-6, with 7 bases identical to TRBD1. The CDR3 spans 19 residues. Trimming took 0 bases from V and 3 from J; bases not matched to a gene: 11. In germline, CDR1 is KGHSH, CDR2 LQKENI. CDR3 residues: CASSPPSARRTGGANVLTF. CDR3 DNA sequence: TGTGCCAGCTCACCACCGAGCGCTAGACGGACAGGTGGGGCCAACGTCCTGACTTTC.

The table lists this clonotype with many counts. The V call is TRBV5-5, the J call TRBJ1-1; D is uncertain. The V end was cut by 0 bases, the J end by 7 bases, with 7 bases between. CDR3 size: 12 residues. CDR1 and CDR2 (germline): SGHKS, YYEKEE (reference sequence). The CDR3 loop reads CASSLVVDEAFF. The CDR3 coding sequence is TGTGCCAGCAGCTTGGTCGTGGATGAAGCTTTCTTT.

At least ten counts were recorded for this clonotype. The rearrangement links TRBV4-2 to TRBJ2-3, with D unresolved. Germline CDR1 reads LGHNA; CDR2 reads YNFKEQ. The CDR3 is 14 amino acids. The germline V and J ends were trimmed by 0 bases and 2 bases, with 6 bases remaining between them. The CDR3 is CASSQEITTDTQYF. The CDR3 region has the DNA TGTGCCAGCAGCCAAGAAATAACCACAGATACGCAGTATTTT.

The chain uses TRBV29-1 and TRBJ2-3; no clear D gene. The CDR3 is 8 amino acids. Trimming cost V 3 bases and J 12 bases, with 4 bases left between them. Germline V lookup: CDR1 SQVTM, CDR2 ANQGSEA. CDR3 sequence reads: CSVDGQYF. DNA of the CDR3: TGCAGCGTTGATGGTCAGTATTTT.

This clonotype is medium-sized by share. The genes are TRBV12-3 or TRBV12-4 and TRBJ1-5; D gene ambiguous. The CDR3 sequence is 13 residues long. V shed 4 bases and J shed 6 bases, with 10 bases lying between them. In DNA form, the CDR3 reads TGTGCCAGCAGTTCGTTACTTGGTCAGCCCCAGCATTTT. Protein: CASSSLLGQPQHF.

The sample holds many counts of this clonotype. The CDR3 loop is CASSQDEGEAKLPFF. The CDR3 region has the DNA TGTGCCAGCAGCCAAGATGAGGGTGAAGCAAAGCTCCCCTTCTTC. V usage is TRBV4-2 and J usage is TRBJ2-1, with D possibly matching TRBD2 (5 bases). The CDR3 totals 15 residues. Germline assignment: CDR1 LGHNA and CDR2 YNFKEQ. V shed 0 bases and J shed 16 bases, with 22 bases lying between them.

This clonotype showed up many times. The chain has TRBV30 and TRBJ1-5; TRBD1 is a possible D gene (5 bases). The V end was cut by 3 bases, the J end by 6 bases, with 12 bases between. This CDR3 has 13 residues. The germline V gene encodes CDR1 GTSNPN and CDR2 SVGIG (reference sequence). CDR3 DNA sequence: TGTGCCTGGAGCCCGGGGGAAGGTCAGCCCCAGCATTTT. Amino acid sequence: CAWSPGEGQPQHF.

The chain recombines TRBV5-6 with TRBJ2-3; D is unresolved. Trimming removed 3 bases from V and 2 bases from J, with 10 bases in between. The germline V gene has CDR1 SGHDT and CDR2 YYEEEE. This CDR3 is built from 14 residues. The CDR3 DNA is TGTGCCAGCAGCTCGGACCCTACCACAGATACGCAGTATTTT. Protein: CASSSDPTTDTQYF.